The TCR beta chain under discussion was sequenced for a study of shared clonotypes between healthy human individuals. Donors were healthy HIV-negative adults without recently reported acute infections or vaccinations. A CD45RA-negative memory subset and a CD45RA+ naive subset were separated from the CD4+ cells. V gave up 6 bases and J gave up 3 bases; unmatched junction bases: 6. The CDR3 is 14 amino acids. The germline CDR1 and CDR2 sequences are SEHNR and FQNEAQ (reference sequence). Original methodology: ImmunoSEQ junction-only sequences lacked quality scores, so their filtering differed. The protocol was immunoSEQ multiplex PCR, while the TCRdb copy is restricted to in-frame clones and leaves out a portion. That table supplies the V and J calls and clone size; D and trimming were determined from the DNA. The table lists over a million clones, 75% of them singletons.

This rearrangement joins TRBV7-9 to TRBJ1-2; TRBD1 aligns across 8 bases. Sequencing was performed on memory CD4+ T cells sorted from blood. Subset: CD45RA-negative fraction. The receptor was derived from a man between 18 and 29 years old in good health. In DNA, the CDR3 is TGTGCCAGCAGTTTGGGACAGGCGTACTATGGCTACACCTTC. This gives the protein CASSLGQAYYGYTF. Full variable domain (remainder filled in from reference TRBV7-9 and TRBJ1-2): DTGVSQNPRHKITKRGQNVTFRCDPISEHNRLYWYRQTLGQGPEFLTYFQNEAQLEKSRLLSDRFSAERPKGSFSTLEIQRTEQGDSAMYLCASSLGQAYYGYTFGSGTRLTVV.